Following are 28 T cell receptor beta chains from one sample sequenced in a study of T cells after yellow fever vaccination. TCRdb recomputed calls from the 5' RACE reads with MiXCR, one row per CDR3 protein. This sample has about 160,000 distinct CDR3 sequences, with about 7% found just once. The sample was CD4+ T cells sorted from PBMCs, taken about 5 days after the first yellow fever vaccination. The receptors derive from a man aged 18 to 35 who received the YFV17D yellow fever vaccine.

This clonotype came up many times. This CDR3 reads CASSEIPGGAGETQYF. The CDR3 DNA reads TGTGCCAGCAGTGAAATCCCCGGGGGCGCAGGGGAGACCCAGTACTTC. The rearrangement links TRBV2 to TRBJ2-5; D possibly matches TRBD1 or TRBD2 (6 bases each). The germline V gene has CDR1 SNHLY and CDR2 FYNNEI. Trimming took off 2 bases at V and 5 bases at J, with 18 bases between the two ends. The CDR3 is 16 amino acids.

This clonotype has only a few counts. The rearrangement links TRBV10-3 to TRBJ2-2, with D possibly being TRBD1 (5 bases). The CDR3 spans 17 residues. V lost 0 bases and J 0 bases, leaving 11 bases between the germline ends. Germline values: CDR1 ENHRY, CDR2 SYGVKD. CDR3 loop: CAISESGQGSNTGELFF. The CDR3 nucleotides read TGTGCCATCAGTGAGTCGGGGCAGGGATCGAACACCGGGGAGCTGTTTTTT.

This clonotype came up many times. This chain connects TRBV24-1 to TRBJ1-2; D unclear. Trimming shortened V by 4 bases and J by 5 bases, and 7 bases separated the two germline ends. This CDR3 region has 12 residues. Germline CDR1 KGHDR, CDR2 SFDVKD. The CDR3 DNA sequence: TGTGCCACCAGTGACGGTCGATATGGCTACACCTTC. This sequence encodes CATSDGRYGYTF.

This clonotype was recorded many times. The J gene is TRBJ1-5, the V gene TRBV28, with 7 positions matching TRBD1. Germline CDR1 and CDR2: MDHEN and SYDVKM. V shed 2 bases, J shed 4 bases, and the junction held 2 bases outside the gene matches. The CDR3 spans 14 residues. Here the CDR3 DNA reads TGTGCCAGCAGTTTAGTACAGGGGAATCAGCCCCAGCATTTT. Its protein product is CASSLVQGNQPQHF.

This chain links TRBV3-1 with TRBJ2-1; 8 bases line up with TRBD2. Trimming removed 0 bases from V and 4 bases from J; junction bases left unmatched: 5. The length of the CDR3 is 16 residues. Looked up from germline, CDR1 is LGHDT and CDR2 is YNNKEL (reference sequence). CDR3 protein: CASSQDPGGVYNEQFF. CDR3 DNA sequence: TGTGCCAGCAGCCAAGATCCCGGGGGGGTTTACAATGAGCAGTTCTTC.

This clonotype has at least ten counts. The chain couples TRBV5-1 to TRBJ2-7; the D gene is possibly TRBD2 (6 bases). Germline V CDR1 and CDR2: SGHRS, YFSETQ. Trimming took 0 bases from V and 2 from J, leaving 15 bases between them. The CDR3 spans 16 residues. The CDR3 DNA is TGCGCCAGCAGCTTGGTTGGAGGGTTGGGAGCCTACGAGCAGTACTTC. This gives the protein CASSLVGGLGAYEQYF.

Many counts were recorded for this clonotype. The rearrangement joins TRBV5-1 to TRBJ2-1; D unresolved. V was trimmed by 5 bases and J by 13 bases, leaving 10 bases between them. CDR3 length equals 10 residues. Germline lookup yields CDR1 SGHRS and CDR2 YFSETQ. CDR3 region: CASSPFIQFF. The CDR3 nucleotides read TGCGCCAGCAGTCCGTTTATTCAGTTCTTC.

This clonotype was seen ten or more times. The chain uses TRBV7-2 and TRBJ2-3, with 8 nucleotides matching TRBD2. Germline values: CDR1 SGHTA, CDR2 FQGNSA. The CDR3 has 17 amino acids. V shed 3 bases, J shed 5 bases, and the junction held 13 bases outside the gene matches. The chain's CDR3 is CASSFAGGPVSVDTQYF. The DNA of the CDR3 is TGTGCCAGCAGCTTCGCGGGGGGACCCGTCTCAGTAGATACGCAGTATTTT.

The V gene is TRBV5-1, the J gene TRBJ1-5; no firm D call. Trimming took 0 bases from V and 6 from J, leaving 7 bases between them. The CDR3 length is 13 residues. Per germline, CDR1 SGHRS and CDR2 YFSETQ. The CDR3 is CASSLETSQPQHF. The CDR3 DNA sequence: TGCGCCAGCAGCTTGGAGACGAGTCAGCCCCAGCATTTT. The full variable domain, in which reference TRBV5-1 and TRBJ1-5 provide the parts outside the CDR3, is KAGVTQTPRYLIKTRGQQVTLSCSPISGHRSVSWYQQTPGQGLQFLFEYFSETQRNKGNFPGRFSGRQFSNSRSEMNVSTLELGDSALYLCASSLETSQPQHFGDGTRLSIL.

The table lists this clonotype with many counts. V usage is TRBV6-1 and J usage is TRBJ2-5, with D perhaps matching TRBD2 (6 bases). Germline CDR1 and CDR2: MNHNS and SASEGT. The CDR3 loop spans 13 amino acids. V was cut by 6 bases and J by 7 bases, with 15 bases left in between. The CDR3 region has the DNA TGTGCCAGCAGCTGGGACTCTCAGGGGACCCAGTACTTC. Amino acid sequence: CASSWDSQGTQYF.

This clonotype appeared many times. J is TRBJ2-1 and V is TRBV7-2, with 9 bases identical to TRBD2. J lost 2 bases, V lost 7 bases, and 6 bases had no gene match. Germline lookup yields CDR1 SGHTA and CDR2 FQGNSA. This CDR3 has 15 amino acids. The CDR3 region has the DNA TGTGCCAGCACGGTGGCGGGGGGGCCCTACAATGAGCAGTTCTTC. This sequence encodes CASTVAGGPYNEQFF.

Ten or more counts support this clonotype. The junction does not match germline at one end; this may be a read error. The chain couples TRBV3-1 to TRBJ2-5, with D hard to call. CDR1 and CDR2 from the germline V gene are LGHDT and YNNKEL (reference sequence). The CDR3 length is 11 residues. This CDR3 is CASSQEETQYF. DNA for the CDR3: TGCGCCAGCAGCCAAGAAGAGACCCAGTACTTC.

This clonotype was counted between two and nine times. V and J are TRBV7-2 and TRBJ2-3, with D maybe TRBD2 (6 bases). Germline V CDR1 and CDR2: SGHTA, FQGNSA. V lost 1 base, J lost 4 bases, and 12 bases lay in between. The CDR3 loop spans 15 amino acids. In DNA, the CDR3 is TGTGCCAGCAGCTTAGTGGCAGGCGGGGCAGATACGCAGTATTTT. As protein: CASSLVAGGADTQYF.

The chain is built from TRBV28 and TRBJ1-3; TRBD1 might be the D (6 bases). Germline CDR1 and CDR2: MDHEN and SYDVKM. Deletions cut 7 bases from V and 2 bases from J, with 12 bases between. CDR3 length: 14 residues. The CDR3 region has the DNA TGTGCCAGCATCTCGACAGGAACTGGAAACACCATATATTTT. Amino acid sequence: CASISTGTGNTIYF.

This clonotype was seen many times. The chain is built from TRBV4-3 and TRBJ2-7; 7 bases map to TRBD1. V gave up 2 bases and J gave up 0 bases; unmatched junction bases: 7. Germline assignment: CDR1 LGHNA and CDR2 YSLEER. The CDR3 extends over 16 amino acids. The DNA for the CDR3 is TGCGCCAGCAGCCAAAAAGGACAGGAATGCTCCTACGAGCAGTACGTC. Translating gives CASSQKGQECSYEQYV.

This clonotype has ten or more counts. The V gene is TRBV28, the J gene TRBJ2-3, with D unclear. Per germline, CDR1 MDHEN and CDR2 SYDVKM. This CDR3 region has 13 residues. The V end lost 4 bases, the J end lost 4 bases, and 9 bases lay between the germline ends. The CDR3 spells CASSSQGPDTQYF. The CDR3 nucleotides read TGTGCCAGCAGTTCGCAAGGCCCAGATACGCAGTATTTT.

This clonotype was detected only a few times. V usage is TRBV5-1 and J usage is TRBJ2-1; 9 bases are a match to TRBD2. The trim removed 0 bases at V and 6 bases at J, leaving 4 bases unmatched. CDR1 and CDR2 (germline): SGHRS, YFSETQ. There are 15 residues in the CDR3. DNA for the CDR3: TGCGCCAGCAGCTTGGTCCTAGCGGGGAGCAATGAGCAGTTCTTC. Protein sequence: CASSLVLAGSNEQFF.

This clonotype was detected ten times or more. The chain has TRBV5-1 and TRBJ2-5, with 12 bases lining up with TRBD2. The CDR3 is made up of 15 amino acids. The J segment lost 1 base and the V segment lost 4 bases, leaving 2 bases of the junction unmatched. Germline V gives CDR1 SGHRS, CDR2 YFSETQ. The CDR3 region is CASSQLAGGQETQYF. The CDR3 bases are TGCGCCAGCAGCCAACTAGCGGGGGGCCAAGAGACCCAGTACTTC.

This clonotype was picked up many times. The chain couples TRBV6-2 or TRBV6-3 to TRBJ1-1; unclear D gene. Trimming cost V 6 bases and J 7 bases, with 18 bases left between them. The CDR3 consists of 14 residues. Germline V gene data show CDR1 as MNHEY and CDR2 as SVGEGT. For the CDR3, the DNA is TGTGCCAGCAGCCATGCCTTGTTCAGAGGTGAAGCTTTCTTT. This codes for CASSHALFRGEAFF.

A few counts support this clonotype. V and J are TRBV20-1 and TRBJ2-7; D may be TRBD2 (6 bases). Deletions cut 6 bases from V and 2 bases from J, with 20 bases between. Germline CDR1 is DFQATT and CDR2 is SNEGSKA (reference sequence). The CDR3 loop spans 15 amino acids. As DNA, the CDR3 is TGCAGTGCAGCCCCGGTCGGGCGGGGCCCCTACGAGCAGTACTTC. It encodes CSAAPVGRGPYEQYF.

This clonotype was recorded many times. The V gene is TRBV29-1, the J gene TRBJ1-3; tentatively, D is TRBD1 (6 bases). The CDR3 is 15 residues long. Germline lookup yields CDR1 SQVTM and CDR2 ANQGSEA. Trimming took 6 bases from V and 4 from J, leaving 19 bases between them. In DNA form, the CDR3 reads TGCAGCGTCCCCGAGGCATCGGGGGCCGGAAACACCATATATTTT. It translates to CSVPEASGAGNTIYF. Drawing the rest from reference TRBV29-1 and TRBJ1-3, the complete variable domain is SAVISQKPSRDICQRGTSLTIQCQVDSQVTMMFWYRQQPGQSLTLIATANQGSEATYESGFVIDKFPISRPNLTFSTLTVSNMSPEDSSIYLCSVPEASGAGNTIYFGEGSWLTVV.

CDR3 in DNA: TGCAGTGCTAGAGATTCGGGACAGGGAGGCGAGCAGTACTTC. Amino acid sequence: CSARDSGQGGEQYF. The chain is built from TRBV20-1 and TRBJ2-7; 9 bases fit TRBD1. The germline V gene has CDR1 DFQATT and CDR2 SNEGSKA (reference sequence). Unmatched junction bases numbered 6, after V lost 0 bases and J lost 6 bases. This CDR3 has 14 amino acids.

The DNA for the CDR3 is TGTGCCAGCAGCTTAGTTGCCCACACAGATACGCAGTATTTT. Translating gives CASSLVAHTDTQYF. This chain links TRBV11-2 with TRBJ2-3, with D uncertain. Looked up from germline, CDR1 is SGHAT and CDR2 is FQNNGV. The V gene lost 1 base and the J gene lost 2 bases, with 7 bases spanning the gap. CDR3 length: 14 residues.

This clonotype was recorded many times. Written as DNA, the CDR3 is TGCGCCAGCAGCCAAGCACCTGCGGGGGGTCAAGAGACCCAGTACTTC. It encodes CASSQAPAGGQETQYF. The chain combines TRBV4-1 with TRBJ2-5; 8 bases fit TRBD2. The length of the CDR3 is 16 residues. Trimming removed 1 base from V and 2 bases from J; junction bases left unmatched: 6. CDR1 is MGHRA, CDR2 YSYEKL, per germline.

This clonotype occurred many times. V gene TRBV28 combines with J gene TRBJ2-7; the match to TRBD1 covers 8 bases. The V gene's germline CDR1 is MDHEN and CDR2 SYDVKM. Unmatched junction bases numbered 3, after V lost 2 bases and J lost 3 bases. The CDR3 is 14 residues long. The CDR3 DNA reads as TGTGCCAGCAGTTTAAACAGGGGGGTCTACGAGCAGTACGTC. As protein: CASSLNRGVYEQYV.

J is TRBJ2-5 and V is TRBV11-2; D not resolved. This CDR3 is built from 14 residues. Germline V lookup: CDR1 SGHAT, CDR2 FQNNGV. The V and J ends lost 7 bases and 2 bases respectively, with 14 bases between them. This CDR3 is CASTKRPGQETQYF. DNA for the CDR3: TGTGCCAGCACCAAAAGGCCAGGACAAGAGACCCAGTACTTC.

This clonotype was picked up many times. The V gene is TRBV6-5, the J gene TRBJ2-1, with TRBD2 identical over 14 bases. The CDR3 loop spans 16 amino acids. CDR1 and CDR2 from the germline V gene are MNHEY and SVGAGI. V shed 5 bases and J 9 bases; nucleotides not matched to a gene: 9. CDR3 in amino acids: CASSQTSGGASGEQFF. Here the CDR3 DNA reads TGTGCCAGCAGTCAGACTAGCGGGGGGGCCTCGGGTGAGCAGTTCTTC.

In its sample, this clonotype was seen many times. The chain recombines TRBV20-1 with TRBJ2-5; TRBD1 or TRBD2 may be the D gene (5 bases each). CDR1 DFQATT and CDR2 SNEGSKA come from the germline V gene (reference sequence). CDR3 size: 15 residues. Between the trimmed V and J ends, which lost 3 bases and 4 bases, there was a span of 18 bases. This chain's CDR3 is CSARGDRKRGETQYF. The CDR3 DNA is TGCAGTGCTAGGGGGGACCGAAAGAGGGGAGAGACCCAGTACTTC.